This T cell receptor beta chain came from a study of blood T cells in healthy people across ages. The study, taken as a whole, reports: Roughly linear age-related decline in beta diversity appeared, significant by age about 37.

Primers used in a second PCR of about 6 to 12 cycles were a sample-barcoded 5' primer and a J-beta primer mix. TCRdb reprocessed the 5' RACE reads via MiXCR and lists one record per CDR3 protein. This sample has over 300,000 distinct CDR3 sequences, with approximately 52% found just once. The CDR3 contains 15 residues. Per germline, CDR1 DFQATT and CDR2 SNEGSKA (reference sequence). V shed 0 bases and J 6 bases; nucleotides not matched to a gene: 4. There are a few counts of this clonotype. The antigen is not known. Those donating, healthy Caucasian individuals from Russia, were aged about 6 to 100. What was sequenced was blood. This receptor was obtained from a man in his fifties or sixties in good health. This rearrangement joins TRBV20-1 to TRBJ2-5, with TRBD2 identical over 13 bases. CDR3 amino acids: CSARDTGLAGKTQYF. The CDR3 bases are TGCAGTGCTAGAGATACGGGACTAGCGGGAAAGACCCAGTACTTC.